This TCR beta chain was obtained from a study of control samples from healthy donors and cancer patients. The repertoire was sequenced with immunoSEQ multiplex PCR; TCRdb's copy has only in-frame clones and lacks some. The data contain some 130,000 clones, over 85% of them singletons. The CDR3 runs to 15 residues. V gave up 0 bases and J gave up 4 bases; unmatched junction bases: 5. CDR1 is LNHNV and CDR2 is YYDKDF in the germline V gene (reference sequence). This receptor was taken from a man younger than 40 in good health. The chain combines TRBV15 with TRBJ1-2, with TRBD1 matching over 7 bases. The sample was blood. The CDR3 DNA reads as TGTGCCACCAGCAGAGATAGACAGGGCTTCTATGGCTACACCTTC. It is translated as CATSRDRQGFYGYTF.